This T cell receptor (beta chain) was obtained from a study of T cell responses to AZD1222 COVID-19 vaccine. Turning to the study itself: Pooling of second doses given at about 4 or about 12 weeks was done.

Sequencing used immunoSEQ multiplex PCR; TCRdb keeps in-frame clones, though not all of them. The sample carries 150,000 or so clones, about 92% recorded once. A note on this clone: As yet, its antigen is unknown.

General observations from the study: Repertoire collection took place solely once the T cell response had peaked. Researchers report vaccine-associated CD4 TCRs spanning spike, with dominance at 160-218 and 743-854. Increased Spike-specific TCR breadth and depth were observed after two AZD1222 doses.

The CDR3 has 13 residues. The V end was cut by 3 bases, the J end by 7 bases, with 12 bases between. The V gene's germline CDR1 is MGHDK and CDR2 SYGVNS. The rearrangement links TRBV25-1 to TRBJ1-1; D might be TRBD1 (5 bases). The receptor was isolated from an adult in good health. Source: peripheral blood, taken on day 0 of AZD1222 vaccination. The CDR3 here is CASSDSGGYEAFF. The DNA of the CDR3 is TGTGCCAGCAGTGATTCGGGGGGGTATGAAGCTTTCTTT.